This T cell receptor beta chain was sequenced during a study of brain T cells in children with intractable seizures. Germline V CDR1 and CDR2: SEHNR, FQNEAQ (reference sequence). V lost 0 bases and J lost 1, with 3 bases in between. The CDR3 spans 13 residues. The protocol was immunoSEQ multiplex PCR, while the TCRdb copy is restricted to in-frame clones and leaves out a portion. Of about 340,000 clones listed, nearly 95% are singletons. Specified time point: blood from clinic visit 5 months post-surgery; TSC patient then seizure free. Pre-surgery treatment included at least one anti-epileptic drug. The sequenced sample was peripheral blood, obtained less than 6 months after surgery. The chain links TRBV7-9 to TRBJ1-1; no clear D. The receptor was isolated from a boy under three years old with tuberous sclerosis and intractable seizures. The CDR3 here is CASSLAQNTEAFF. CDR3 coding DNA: TGTGCCAGCAGCTTAGCACAGAACACTGAAGCTTTCTTT. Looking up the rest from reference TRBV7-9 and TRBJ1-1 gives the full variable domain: DTGVSQNPRHKITKRGQNVTFRCDPISEHNRLYWYRQTLGQGPEFLTYFQNEAQLEKSRLLSDRFSAERPKGSFSTLEIQRTEQGDSAMYLCASSLAQNTEAFFGQGTRLTVV.